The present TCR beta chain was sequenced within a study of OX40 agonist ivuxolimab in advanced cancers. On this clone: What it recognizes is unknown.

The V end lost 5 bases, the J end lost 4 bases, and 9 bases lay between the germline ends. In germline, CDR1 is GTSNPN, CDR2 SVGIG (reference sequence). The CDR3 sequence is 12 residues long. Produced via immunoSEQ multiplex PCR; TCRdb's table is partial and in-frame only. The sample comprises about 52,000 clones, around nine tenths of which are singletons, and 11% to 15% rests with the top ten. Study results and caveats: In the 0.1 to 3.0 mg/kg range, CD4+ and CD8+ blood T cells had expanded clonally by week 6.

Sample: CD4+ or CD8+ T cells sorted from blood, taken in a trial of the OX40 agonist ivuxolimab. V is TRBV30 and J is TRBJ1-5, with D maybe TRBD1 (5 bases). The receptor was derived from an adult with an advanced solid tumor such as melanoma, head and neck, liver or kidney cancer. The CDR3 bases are TGTGCCTGGGGGGCAGGGAATCAGCCCCAGCATTTT. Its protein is CAWGAGNQPQHF.